Here is one T cell receptor beta chain with its context. The antigen is undetermined. There are 14 residues in the CDR3. Trimming cost V 0 bases and J 7 bases, with 14 bases left between them. The germline gives CDR1 SGHRS, CDR2 YFSETQ. The record originates from a study of T-cell memory formation after mild COVID-19. Study-level findings and limits: CD4+ clones that contracted lay mainly in CM and EM; CD8+ ones lay in EMRA.

The authors produced TCR alpha and TCR beta cDNA libraries with sample barcodes and UMIs by 5'RACE using constant-segment primers. TCRdb re-called the 5' RACE reads with MiXCR, one entry per CDR3 protein. The data show about 390,000 distinct CDR3 sequences, about a sixth seen once. The chain couples TRBV5-1 to TRBJ2-7, with D possibly matching TRBD1 (5 bases). The sequencing input was PBMCs or a T cell subset sorted from them (not recorded which). The origin of this receptor is a man aged 18 to 29 who had mild COVID-19 (a few samples of this study predate the infection). Cell type and time point are not known. The CDR3 is CASSLGQPYEEQYF. As DNA, the CDR3 is TGCGCCAGCAGCTTGGGACAGCCCTACGAAGAGCAGTACTTC.